This TCR beta chain was identified during a study of blood T cell repertoires in COVID-19. For the study at large: Some COVID-19 samples were acute and others convalescent; all came from the United States, Italy and Spain. T cells, B-cell-depleted T cells, or PBMCs provided the cDNA or gDNA that served as material.

V was shortened by 7 bases and J by 4 bases, with 13 bases between the two germline ends. This CDR3 contains 13 residues. This clone has just a few counts. This table comes from immunoSEQ multiplex PCR, and its TCRdb copy is limited to in-frame clones, with some not included. The sample holds 250,000 to 350,000 clones, about 90% seen once. One Seattle source followed patients from active infection through their disease course. The rearrangement joins TRBV12-3 or TRBV12-4 to TRBJ1-2; D is ambiguous. Sequencing was carried out using peripheral blood. This receptor was taken from a woman aged 50 to 65 with COVID-19, enrolled during active disease. In DNA form, the CDR3 reads TGTGCCAGCATGCCCGGGAGAGGCTATGGCTACACCTTC. Translated: CASMPGRGYGYTF.